The 31 T cell receptor beta chains presented below share a single source sample, sequenced in a study of OX40 agonist ivuxolimab in advanced cancers. Clones were sequenced by immunoSEQ multiplex PCR, and TCRdb holds only the in-frame ones, with some missing. Of about 25,000 clones in the sample, 80% to 85% are singletons; the top ten hold 23%. This specimen consisted of CD4+ or CD8+ T cells sorted from blood, obtained in a trial of the OX40 agonist ivuxolimab. The receptor set was obtained from an adult with an advanced solid tumor such as melanoma, head and neck, liver or kidney cancer.

J is TRBJ1-1 and V is TRBV7-9; TRBD1 is a possible D gene (6 bases). The V end lost 5 bases, the J end lost 0 bases, and 10 bases lay between the germline ends. Germline V gives CDR1 SEHNR, CDR2 FQNEAQ (reference sequence). The CDR3 length is 14 residues. This CDR3 reads CASSNTGMNTEAFF. Here the CDR3 DNA reads TGTGCCAGCAGCAATACAGGGATGAACACTGAAGCTTTCTTT.

In regard to this clone: At one end, the junction sequence differs from germline, possibly due to a read error. The chain couples TRBV2 to TRBJ2-7, with D unclear. The CDR3 has 10 residues. Germline CDR1 reads SNHLY; CDR2 reads FYNNEI. CDR3 region: CASSEGTHNF. CDR3 in DNA: TGTGCCAGCAGTGAAGGGACCCATAACTTC. Full variable domain (outside the CDR3, taken from reference TRBV2 and TRBJ2-7): EPEVTQTPSHQVTQMGQEVILRCVPISNHLYFYWYRQILGQKVEFLVSFYNNEISEKSEIFDDQFSVERPDGSNFTLKIRSTKLEDSAMYFCASSEGTHNFGPGTRLTVT.

The rearrangement joins TRBV30 to TRBJ2-3, with 9 nucleotides matching TRBD2. V lost 2 bases and J lost 5; bases outside the gene matches: 11. Germline V gene sequence: CDR1 GTSNPN, CDR2 SVGIG (reference sequence). CDR3 length: 16 residues. This CDR3 reads CAWSPTRGRAIDTQYF. For the CDR3, the DNA is TGTGCCTGGAGTCCCACGCGCGGGAGGGCCATAGATACGCAGTATTTT.

This clone has a handful of counts. The rearrangement joins TRBV9 to TRBJ2-6; 7 bases line up with TRBD1. V gave up 4 bases and J gave up 0 bases; unmatched junction bases: 7. CDR1 is SGDLS and CDR2 is YYNGEE in the germline V gene. The CDR3 loop spans 17 amino acids. DNA for the CDR3: TGTGCCAGCAGCTGGGACAGAAAACTCTCTGGGGCCAACGTCCTGACTTTC. Protein: CASSWDRKLSGANVLTF.

V usage is TRBV5-1 and J usage is TRBJ2-3, with no clear D. The CDR3 is made up of 12 amino acids. Trimming took off 3 bases at V and 0 bases at J, with 2 bases between the two ends. CDR1 and CDR2 from the germline V gene are SGHRS and YFSETQ. CDR3 region: CASSYSTDTQYF. CDR3 bases: TGCGCCAGCAGCTACAGCACAGATACGCAGTATTTT.

In its sample, this clone was seen many times. One end of the junction fails to match germline, which may point to a read error. The chain links TRBV5-6 to TRBJ2-2, with 12 bases identical to TRBD2. The CDR3 extends over 16 amino acids. The V gene's germline CDR1 is SGHDT and CDR2 YYEEEE. The CDR3 reads CASTLGLAGNTGELFF. The CDR3 nucleotides read TGTGCCAGCACCTTGGGACTAGCGGGGAACACCGGGGAGCTGTTTTTT.

The chain employs TRBV30 and TRBJ2-7; D is undetermined. V shed 3 bases and J shed 0 bases, with 9 bases lying between them. Germline V CDR1 and CDR2: GTSNPN, SVGIG (reference sequence). This CDR3 region has 13 residues. For the CDR3, the DNA is TGTGCCTGGAGGAACGTTGGCTCCTACGAGCAGTACTTC. It encodes CAWRNVGSYEQYF.

This clone was seen more than once but under ten times. This chain uses TRBV15 with TRBJ2-2; no clear D. The germline V gene encodes CDR1 LNHNV and CDR2 YYDKDF (reference sequence). Deletions cut 0 bases from V and 6 bases from J, with 8 bases between. This CDR3 spans 14 amino acids. CDR3 in amino acids: CATSRDSEPGELFF. The CDR3 bases are TGTGCCACCAGCAGAGACTCTGAGCCCGGGGAGCTGTTTTTT.

The V and J genes are TRBV6-4 and TRBJ2-3; TRBD2 matches 16 bases. Per the germline V gene, CDR1 is MRHNA and CDR2 is SNTAGT. The ends lost 6 bases at V and 5 bases at J; junction bases unmatched: 14. This CDR3 comprises 19 residues. The CDR3 DNA reads as TGTGCCAGCAGATTATCCGGGACTAGCGGGGGGGCCGATTTAGATACGCAGTATTTT. Its protein product is CASRLSGTSGGADLDTQYF.

This chain uses TRBV7-9 with TRBJ1-1; 11 positions agree with TRBD1. This CDR3 contains 15 residues. The V and J ends lost 4 bases and 1 base, in that order; junction bases with no gene match: 2. The germline V gene has CDR1 SEHNR and CDR2 FQNEAQ (reference sequence). The CDR3 sequence: CASSSGQGENTEAFF. The CDR3 DNA sequence: TGTGCCAGCAGCTCGGGACAGGGGGAGAACACTGAAGCTTTCTTT.

The CDR3 here is CASSLTQDTQYF. The CDR3 DNA is TGTGCCAGCAGCCTCACCCAAGATACGCAGTATTTT. The chain uses TRBV5-4 and TRBJ2-3, with D uncertain. The CDR3 runs 12 residues. Germline V gene lookup returns CDR1 SGHNT and CDR2 YYREEE (reference sequence). Trimming stripped 4 bases from V and 5 bases from J, with 8 bases between.

The chain carries TRBV21-1 and TRBJ1-5; the D call in the table, TRBD1, was not verified against the DNA. TRBV21-1 is shown as a pseudogene. This CDR3 has 16 residues. CDR3 loop: CASSKGQTASNQPQHF. The CDR3, as DNA: TGTGCCAGCAGCAAAGGACAGACAGCGAGCAATCAGCCCCAGCATTTT.

The chain carries TRBV19 and TRBJ2-7; maybe TRBD1 (6 bases). CDR1 is LNHDA, CDR2 SQIVND, per germline (reference sequence). The CDR3 loop spans 17 amino acids. V was clipped by 3 bases and J by 2 bases, with 20 bases between them. The CDR3 DNA reads TGTGCCAGTAGTATGGGGACAACCCCCCTTCTCACCTACGAGCAGTACTTC. Protein product: CASSMGTTPLLTYEQYF.

The count of this clone is one. CDR3 sequence (DNA): TGTGCCAGCAGTTTCATAGAGAGCTCTACGCAGTATTTT. It codes for CASSFIESSTQYF. The chain has TRBV27 and TRBJ2-3, with D unresolved. In germline, CDR1 is MNHEY, CDR2 SMNVEV (reference sequence). The CDR3 has 13 residues. The V and J ends lost 3 bases and 8 bases respectively, with 12 bases between them.

The chain employs TRBV9 and TRBJ1-3, with a tentative D call TRBD1 (6 bases). This CDR3 spans 16 amino acids. The germline gives CDR1 SGDLS, CDR2 YYNGEE. Trimming left V 4 bases short and J 2 bases short, with 16 bases between. CDR3: CASSPQVGGTGNTIYF. The CDR3 DNA sequence: TGTGCCAGCAGCCCCCAGGTAGGGGGAACTGGAAACACCATATATTTT.

The chain combines TRBV9 with TRBJ2-7, with 8 bases that match TRBD1. The CDR3 runs to 15 residues. CDR1 and CDR2 from the germline V gene are SGDLS and YYNGEE. With V trimmed by 4 bases and J by 3 bases, 9 bases remained unmatched. CDR3 residues: CASSPLTGEDYEQYF. The CDR3, as DNA: TGTGCCAGCAGCCCCTTGACAGGGGAGGACTACGAGCAGTACTTC.

This clone turned up a few times. The chain couples TRBV9 to TRBJ2-5; D remains unclear. Looked up from germline, CDR1 is SGDLS and CDR2 is YYNGEE. Trimming took 6 bases from V and 4 from J, leaving 19 bases between them. There are 15 residues in the CDR3. The DNA for the CDR3 is TGTGCCAGCAACAAAGGTGGGGATCCGAGAGAGACCCAGTACTTC. Its translation: CASNKGGDPRETQYF.

The chain uses TRBV11-2 and TRBJ2-7, with 12 bases identical to TRBD2. The V gene's germline CDR1 is SGHAT and CDR2 FQNNGV. V dropped 5 bases and J dropped 3; count of bases not matched to a gene: 5. There are 15 residues in the CDR3. This CDR3 is CASSPQLAGGYEQYF. CDR3 nucleotides: TGTGCCAGCAGCCCCCAACTAGCGGGAGGCTACGAGCAGTACTTC.

CDR3 region: CASSQTGYYEQYF. The CDR3 DNA reads TGCGCCAGCAGCCAGACAGGATACTACGAGCAGTACTTC. The chain combines TRBV4-3 with TRBJ2-7, with D perhaps TRBD1 (6 bases). The ends were cut back, 3 bases at V and 3 bases at J, with 9 bases in the middle. Germline V gene sequence: CDR1 LGHNA, CDR2 YSLEER. The CDR3 is 13 amino acids.

The gene calls are TRBV5-6 and TRBJ2-7, with D perhaps TRBD2 (6 bases). V was cut by 2 bases and J by 4 bases, with 13 bases left in between. The CDR3 contains 14 residues. Per the germline V gene, CDR1 is SGHDT and CDR2 is YYEEEE. In nucleotides, the CDR3 is TGTGCCAGCAGCTTAGGCGGGGATGGGTACGAGCAGTACTTC. Translated, it gives CASSLGGDGYEQYF.

The rearrangement joins TRBV5-5 to TRBJ1-1; D unresolved. Germline V lookup: CDR1 SGHKS, CDR2 YYEKEE (reference sequence). Trimming stripped 0 bases from V and 2 bases from J, with 5 bases between. The CDR3 consists of 13 residues. The CDR3 sequence is CASSLGGNTEAFF. CDR3 sequence (DNA): TGTGCCAGCAGCTTGGGGGGTAACACTGAAGCTTTCTTT. Full variable domain (rest looked up from reference TRBV5-5 and TRBJ1-1): DAGVTQSPTHLIKTRGQQVTLRCSPISGHKSVSWYQQVLGQGPQFIFQYYEKEERGRGNFPDRFSARQFPNYSSELNVNALLLGDSALYLCASSLGGNTEAFFGQGTRLTVV.

The rearrangement links TRBV27 to TRBJ1-2; 11 positions agree with TRBD1. Germline V gene data show CDR1 as MNHEY and CDR2 as SMNVEV (reference sequence). CDR3 length: 14 amino acids. V lost 3 bases, J lost 5 bases, and 2 bases stayed unmatched. The CDR3: CASSFGQGAYGYTF. The CDR3 DNA is TGTGCCAGCAGTTTCGGACAGGGGGCATATGGCTACACCTTC.

This clone has only a few counts. The V and J genes are TRBV18 and TRBJ2-7, with 8 bases that match TRBD2. Per the germline V gene, CDR1 is KGHSH and CDR2 is LQKENI. V gave up 3 bases and J gave up 0 bases; unmatched junction bases: 1. The CDR3 runs 14 residues. CDR3 DNA sequence: TGTGCCAGCTCACCCGGGGGGGGCTCCTACGAGCAGTACTTC. This translates into CASSPGGGSYEQYF.

This clone appeared once. The genes are TRBV6-5 and TRBJ2-3, with TRBD2 as a possible D gene (5 bases). The germline V gene encodes CDR1 MNHEY and CDR2 SVGAGI. V gave up 6 bases and J gave up 10 bases, with 20 bases separating them. The CDR3 has 14 amino acids. The DNA for the CDR3 is TGTGCCAGCAGCGACGGACTCTACCGTTTTTCGCAGTATTTT. This translates into CASSDGLYRFSQYF.

This clone appeared a single time. The rearrangement joins TRBV9 to TRBJ2-7; 9 bases match TRBD2. The CDR3 length is 15 residues. The J segment lost 4 bases and the V segment lost 4 bases, leaving 9 bases of the junction unmatched. The V gene's germline CDR1 is SGDLS and CDR2 YYNGEE. CDR3 sequence: CASSPSGGGAYEQYF. The CDR3 DNA reads as TGTGCCAGCAGCCCAAGCGGCGGGGGGGCTTACGAGCAGTACTTC.

The chain couples TRBV11-3 to TRBJ2-2; no reliable D call. The CDR3 is made up of 13 amino acids. Deletions cut 3 bases from V and 4 bases from J, with 6 bases between. Germline V lookup: CDR1 SGHNT, CDR2 YENEEA. The CDR3 spells CASSLGSTGELFF. The CDR3 nucleotides read TGTGCCAGCAGCTTGGGCAGCACCGGGGAGCTGTTTTTT. The full variable domain, rest sourced from reference TRBV11-3 and TRBJ2-2, is EAGVVQSPRYKIIEKKQPVAFWCNPISGHNTLYWYLQNLGQGPELLIRYENEEAVDDSQLPKDRFSAERLKGVDSTLKIQPAELGDSAVYLCASSLGSTGELFFGEGSRLTVL.

The genes are TRBV2 and TRBJ2-5, with D possibly matching TRBD2 (6 bases). Germline V lookup: CDR1 SNHLY, CDR2 FYNNEI. The CDR3 is 16 residues long. The germline V and J ends were trimmed by 6 bases and 0 bases, with 17 bases remaining between them. CDR3 in DNA: TGTGCCAGCAGGGGGGGTTTCCCCCCGTACCAAGAGACCCAGTACTTC. Its protein is CASRGGFPPYQETQYF.

The chain uses TRBV19 and TRBJ2-7; 7 bases fit TRBD2. The trim removed 6 bases at V and 2 bases at J, leaving 7 bases unmatched. CDR3 length: 14 amino acids. Germline values: CDR1 LNHDA, CDR2 SQIVND (reference sequence). CDR3 sequence (DNA): TGTGCCAGTAGAGCGGGAAAACCACCCTACGAGCAGTACTTC. This sequence encodes CASRAGKPPYEQYF.

This clone was picked up a small number of times. The chain carries TRBV7-9 and TRBJ1-6; TRBD1 agrees at 7 bases. The V and J ends lost 3 bases and 9 bases, in that order; junction bases with no gene match: 14. The CDR3 runs to 17 residues. CDR1 is SEHNR and CDR2 is FQNEAQ in the germline V gene (reference sequence). The CDR3 sequence: CASSFHEQKGAASPLHF. CDR3 sequence (DNA): TGTGCCAGCAGCTTCCACGAACAAAAGGGGGCTGCTTCACCCCTCCACTTT.

A few counts support this clone. The chain uses TRBV9 and TRBJ2-7; D uncertain. CDR3 length: 13 amino acids. From germline, CDR1 is SGDLS and CDR2 YYNGEE. Trimming stripped 4 bases from V and 4 bases from J, with 12 bases between. CDR3 amino acids: CASSPLMGYEQYF. CDR3 in DNA: TGTGCCAGCAGCCCCCTCATGGGGTACGAGCAGTACTTC.

The rearrangement joins TRBV9 to TRBJ2-6, with D unclear. The CDR3 loop spans 16 amino acids. Trimming cost V 1 base and J 1 base, with 9 bases left between them. Looked up from germline, CDR1 is SGDLS and CDR2 is YYNGEE. CDR3: CASSVPLNSGANVLTF. CDR3 nucleotide sequence: TGTGCCAGCAGCGTACCACTAAATTCTGGGGCCAACGTCCTGACTTTC.